This T cell receptor beta chain was documented in a study of T-cell reconstitution after alpha-beta-depleted transplantation in children. This clonotype was picked up many times. A TCRbeta library incorporating unique molecular identifiers was prepared. TCRdb reprocessed the PCR reads via MiXCR and lists one record per CDR3 protein. In the table there are around 16,000 distinct CDR3 sequences, approximately 5.2% of which are singletons. J lost 2 bases, V lost 4 bases, and 9 bases had no gene match. The germline V gene encodes CDR1 SGHVS and CDR2 FNYEAQ. The CDR3 spans 17 residues. The clonotype originates from a boy between 10 and 17 years old with acute lymphoblastic leukemia, due to receive a stem cell transplant. The sequences come from PBMCs, collected before TCRalphabeta/CD19-depleted stem cell transplant. The V gene is TRBV7-6, the J gene TRBJ2-3, with 10 bases aligning to TRBD2. DNA for the CDR3: TGTGCCAGCAGCTCCCTGTCAGCGGGGGGGTCCACAGATACGCAGTATTTT. This translates into CASSSLSAGGSTDTQYF.